The next 4 T cell receptor beta chains were all read from a single sample in a study of T-cell reconstitution after alpha-beta-depleted transplantation in children. Unique molecular identifiers featured in how the TCRbeta library was prepared. One entry per CDR3 protein results from TCRdb running MiXCR on the PCR reads. This repertoire shows 250,000 to 350,000 distinct CDR3 sequences, about a tenth found once; its top ten account for around 9.1%. The material was PBMCs from the stem cell graft donor, obtained from the stem cell graft. All receptors come from a human donor who donated a stem cell graft to a child with SCID.

This clonotype was detected a few times. CDR3 region: CASSEESNQPQHF. The CDR3 DNA follows: TGTGCCAGCAGTGAAGAGTCCAATCAGCCCCAGCATTTT. This chain links TRBV2 with TRBJ1-5, with D unclear. The CDR3 consists of 13 residues. Trimming removed 1 base at V and 3 bases at J, with 4 bases between. Per germline, CDR1 SNHLY and CDR2 FYNNEI.

This clonotype was detected ten times or more. The J gene is TRBJ2-7, the V gene TRBV5-1; 8 bases match TRBD1. This CDR3 spans 12 amino acids. Germline assignment: CDR1 SGHRS and CDR2 YFSETQ. V lost 3 bases to trimming and J lost 5 bases; unmatched junction nucleotides: 1. This CDR3 is CASSSQGDEQYF. Written as DNA, the CDR3 is TGCGCCAGCAGCTCACAGGGGGACGAGCAGTACTTC.

This clonotype was picked up many times. V usage is TRBV7-9 and J usage is TRBJ2-1, with TRBD2 as a possible D gene (6 bases). Per germline, CDR1 SEHNR and CDR2 FQNEAQ (reference sequence). The CDR3 consists of 16 residues. Trimming cost V 4 bases and J 1 base, with 14 bases left between them. The CDR3 bases are TGTGCCAGCAGCTCCCCGATAGCGGATTCCTACAATGAGCAGTTCTTC. As protein: CASSSPIADSYNEQFF.

This clonotype appeared a few times. CDR3 sequence reads: CASSSGQPTGELFF. The CDR3 DNA follows: TGTGCCAGCAGTTCGGGACAACCGACCGGGGAGCTGTTTTTT. The rearrangement joins TRBV5-6 to TRBJ2-2; a possible D gene is TRBD1 (6 bases). The V gene lost 5 bases and the J gene lost 5 bases, with 13 bases spanning the gap. The CDR3 is 14 amino acids. CDR1 and CDR2 (germline): SGHDT, YYEEEE. The complete variable domain, with remaining parts taken from reference TRBV5-6 and TRBJ2-2, reads DAGVTQSPTHLIKTRGQQVTLRCSPKSGHDTVSWYQQALGQGPQFIFQYYEEEERQRGNFPDRFSGHQFPNYSSELNVNALLLGDSALYLCASSSGQPTGELFFGEGSRLTVL.